The clone carrying this TCR beta chain was found many times. Its cognate antigen is unknown. V was trimmed by 7 bases and J by 0 bases, leaving 12 bases between them. The CDR3 totals 14 residues. Germline CDR1 reads WSHSY; CDR2 reads SAAADI. It was from 2 million PBMCs stored at -80 C that the unsorted libraries were obtained. This sample was taken from a study of neurological immune-mediated disorders. Synthesis of cDNA used 5'RACE (with 10-nucleotide random UMIs). TCRdb called the 5' RACE reads again in MiXCR, with one record for every CDR3 protein. The sample lists tens of thousands of distinct CDR3 sequences; 2.6% were seen once. Study-wide points: TCR-beta repertoires seemed private in all groups, with no expanded CDR3 amino acid sequences shared. Among 34 multiple sclerosis patients, 18 had repertoires that phylogenetic grouping placed in one related-CDR3 cluster, a possible signature.

The sequence was obtained from a woman in her twenties or thirties with multiple sclerosis. The V gene is TRBV10-2, the J gene TRBJ1-1; unclear D gene. Sequenced: PBMCs. The CDR3 DNA follows: TGCGCCAGCATGTGGAGTCTCATGAACACTGAAGCTTTCTTT. It translates to CASMWSLMNTEAFF.